This is a list of T cell receptor beta chains from one sample in a study of T cell repertoires in cytomegalovirus infection. TCRdb ran MiXCR on the reads and lists one entry per CDR3 protein. The sample holds around 550,000 distinct CDR3 sequences, approximately 26% seen once. Specimen: PBMCs. The receptor set was obtained from a human donor in good health (CMV status not recorded). Some clones in this sample may be carry-over from other donors' samples. CDR3s include the opening cysteine and the closing phenylalanine or tryptophan. Fields, in order: CDR3 length, D gene, J gene, clone size, V gene, CDR3 protein, CDR3 DNA. The D gene is left open where the match is weak. Clone sizes are given selectively: once, few, many, or a class where the clone is expanded.

>14|NA|TRBJ1-1|NA|TRBV3-1
CASSQTLEGTEAFF
TGTGCCAGCAGCCAGACTTTAGAGGGCACTGAAGCTTTCTTT
>15|TRBD1|TRBJ2-3|NA|TRBV24-1
CATSPRDRGMDTQYF
TGTGCCACCAGCCCCCGGGACAGGGGGATGGATACGCAGTATTTT
>13|NA|TRBJ2-5|NA|TRBV12-3/TRBV12-4
CASGKETGGTQYF
TGTGCCAGCGGTAAAGAAACAGGAGGGACCCAGTACTTC
>15|NA|TRBJ1-3|few|TRBV12-3/TRBV12-4
CASSGQYSSGNTIYF
TGTGCCAGCAGTGGACAGTATAGCTCTGGAAACACCATATATTTT
>16|TRBD1|TRBJ2-2|NA|TRBV11-1
CASSSKGGQGPGELFF
TGTGCCAGCAGCTCAAAGGGGGGACAGGGGCCCGGGGAGCTGTTTTTT
>17|TRBD2|TRBJ2-2|NA|TRBV2
CASIGTSGRAFGGELFF
TGTGCCAGCATTGGGACTAGCGGGAGGGCCTTTGGCGGGGAGCTGTTTTTT
>12|NA|TRBJ2-7|many|TRBV28
CASSLEGYEQYF
TGTGCCAGCAGCTTAGAGGGGTACGAGCAGTACTTC
>16|TRBD2|TRBJ2-1|NA|TRBV29-1
CSGLPPAERENNEQFF
TGCAGCGGCCTGCCCCCGGCCGAGCGGGAGAACAATGAGCAGTTCTTC
>13|NA|TRBJ2-1|few|TRBV6-2/TRBV6-3
CASSYLGYNEQFF
TGTGCCAGCAGTTACCTGGGCTACAATGAGCAGTTCTTC
>18|TRBD1|TRBJ1-5|many|TRBV7-2
CASSLAGQTVDSNQPQHF
TGTGCCAGCAGCTTAGCGGGACAGACCGTAGATAGCAATCAGCCCCAGCATTTT
>15|TRBD2|TRBJ2-2|NA|TRBV11-3
CASSLASGIAGELFF
TGTGCCAGCAGCTTAGCTAGCGGGATCGCCGGGGAGCTGTTTTTT
>15|TRBD1|TRBJ2-1|few|TRBV24-1
CATSEPGQGTYEQFF
TGTGCCACCAGTGAGCCGGGACAGGGGACCTATGAGCAGTTCTTC
>16|NA|TRBJ2-1|few|TRBV27
CASSFFSGTRRNEQFF
TGTGCCAGCAGTTTCTTTTCCGGGACACGGAGGAATGAGCAGTTCTTC
>13|TRBD1|TRBJ2-5|NA|TRBV29-1
CSGGQGKAETQYF
TGCAGCGGAGGACAGGGAAAGGCGGAGACCCAGTACTTC
>13|NA|TRBJ2-1|NA|TRBV12-3/TRBV12-4
CASSVLGLFEQFF
TGTGCCAGCAGCGTACTAGGGTTATTTGAGCAGTTCTTC